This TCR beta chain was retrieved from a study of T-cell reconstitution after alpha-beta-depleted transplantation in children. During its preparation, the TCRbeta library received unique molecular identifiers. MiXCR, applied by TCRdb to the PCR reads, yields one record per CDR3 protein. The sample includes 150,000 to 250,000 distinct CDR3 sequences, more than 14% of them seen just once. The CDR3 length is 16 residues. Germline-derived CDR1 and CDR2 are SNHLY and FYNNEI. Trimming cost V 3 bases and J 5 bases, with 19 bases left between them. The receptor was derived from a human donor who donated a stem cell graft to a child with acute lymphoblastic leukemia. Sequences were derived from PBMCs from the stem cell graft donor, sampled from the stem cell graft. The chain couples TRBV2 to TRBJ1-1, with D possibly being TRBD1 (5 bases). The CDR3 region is CASSDLGRQTFTEAFF. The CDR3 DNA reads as TGTGCCAGCAGTGACCTTGGTAGACAGACGTTTACTGAAGCTTTCTTT.